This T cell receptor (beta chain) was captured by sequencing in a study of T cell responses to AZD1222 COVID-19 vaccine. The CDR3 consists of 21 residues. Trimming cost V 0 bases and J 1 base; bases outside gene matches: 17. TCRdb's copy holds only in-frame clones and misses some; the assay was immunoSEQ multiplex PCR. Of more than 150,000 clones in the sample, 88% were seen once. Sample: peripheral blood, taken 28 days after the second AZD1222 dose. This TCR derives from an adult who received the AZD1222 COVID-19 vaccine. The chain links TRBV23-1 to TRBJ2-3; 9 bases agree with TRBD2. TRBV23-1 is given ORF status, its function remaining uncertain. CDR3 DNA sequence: TGCGCCAGCAGTCAATCGAGAGGGCTTGTGGGGACTAGCCGACGCACAGATACGCAGTATTTT. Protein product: CASSQSRGLVGTSRRTDTQYF.